This T cell receptor beta chain was found in a study of blood T cell repertoires in COVID-19 (dated by TCRdb to the early 2020s). For context, the study as a whole: Samples from collaborators originated in the United States, Italy and Spain and spanned both the acute and convalescent phases of COVID-19. A de-identified subject ID, COVID-19 status, age in years and sex were almost always included in the sample metadata. Where HLA class I and class II types were available, the types were taken from metadata supplied by the sample provider, not from assay-based typing. The repertoires were released in a freely available public database meant as a resource for research on the immune response to SARS-CoV-2. The material from the prospective study consisted of cDNA or gDNA derived from T cells, B-cell-depleted T cells, or PBMCs. Subjects who had been exposed to COVID-19, were actively infected with it, or had recovered from it provided the deeply sampled blood TCRbeta repertoires that made up the dataset. The samples were drawn from the first 160 participants of the ongoing ImmuneRACE study and from about 1,200 subjects provided by 6 global collaborators.

Overall results and qualifications from the work: Clinical and demographic metadata were provided uncurated, with the amount varying by source and participant.

TCRbeta CDR3 regions were amplified from genomic DNA by means of the immunoSEQ Assay, a bias-controlled multiplex PCR. On the study's bioinformatics: The number of nucleated cells in each sample was estimated by amplification of reference gene primers within the assay. To quantify the absolute abundance of each unique TCRbeta CDR3 rearrangement, sequence reads were collapsed and filtered. For each sample, productive Simpson clonality was calculated as the square root of Simpson's diversity index across productive rearrangements. What TCRdb holds here is the immuneACCESS table cut down to in-frame rearrangements. Part of the clones is not present; checked against another copy, under half of the missing clones reflect an unresolved V gene, and the others are unexplained. That table supplies the V and J calls and clone size; D and trimming were determined from the DNA. In this sample the table shows around 80,000 clones, about 88% of which occur a single time. 8.5% to 9.5% of the sample rests with the top ten.

Whole blood was collected in K2EDTA tubes by collaborating institutions according to the institutions' own protocols. Collaborator samples were shipped for TCRbeta analysis as frozen whole blood, isolated PBMCs, or DNA extracted from either sample type. Including the terminal cysteine and phenylalanine, the CDR3 comprises 15 residues. The DNA shown is the 45-base CDR3, in frame from base 1. V lost 8 bases and J lost 2 bases; the stretch between them is 17 bases long. The germline V gene encodes CDR1 LNHNV and CDR2 YYDKDF (reference sequence). A few counts support this clone. Its antigen is still unknown. Per-base quality was not reported, and no clone a single base away is much larger than it.

This receptor was obtained from a human donor in a cohort sampled during active COVID-19. The chain is made from TRBV15 and TRBJ2-3; no D gene is confidently identified. The sequenced material came from peripheral blood. The sequence in DNA is TGTGCCACCGGAGCTGGGTCCGGCCACACAGATACGCAGTATTTT. Its translation is CATGAGSGHTDTQYF.